These 10 T cell receptor beta chains came from one sample sequenced in a study of T cells in pancreatic ductal adenocarcinoma. The protocol was immunoSEQ multiplex PCR, while the TCRdb copy is restricted to in-frame clones and leaves out a portion. The sample contains about 29,000 clones, 85% to 95% of which appear only once. Selected pancreatic ductal adenocarcinoma patients had undergone surgery without neoadjuvant therapy. The sequencing sample was made of PBMCs. The receptors derive from a human donor with pancreatic ductal adenocarcinoma.

This sequence joins TRBV9 and TRBJ2-5, with 8 bases matching TRBD2. CDR3 length: 16 amino acids. Germline V CDR1 and CDR2: SGDLS, YYNGEE. Trimming at V came to 0 bases and at J to 5 bases, leaving 9 bases not matched to a gene. The CDR3: CASSVDAAGVEETQYF. The DNA for the CDR3 is TGTGCCAGCAGCGTAGACGCAGCGGGAGTAGAGGAGACCCAGTACTTC.

The V gene is TRBV7-2, the J gene TRBJ1-2; 11 bases are shared with TRBD1. The V gene's germline CDR1 is SGHTA and CDR2 FQGNSA. Unmatched junction bases numbered 6, after V lost 5 bases and J lost 4 bases. The CDR3 consists of 15 residues. DNA of the CDR3: TGTGCCAGCAGCCTTCGGGACAGGGGGAGCTATGGCTACACCTTC. Protein sequence: CASSLRDRGSYGYTF.

The chain employs TRBV4-3 and TRBJ1-2, with 7 nucleotides matching TRBD1. The CDR3 is 17 amino acids. Germline CDR1 reads LGHNA; CDR2 reads YSLEER. V was clipped by 0 bases and J by 5 bases; unmatched bases: 12. The CDR3 reads CASSQDSGQGQLYGYTF. Here the CDR3 DNA reads TGCGCCAGCAGCCAAGATAGTGGTCAGGGACAGCTTTATGGCTACACCTTC.

This clone was detected once. V is TRBV27 and J is TRBJ2-2; 12 bases are a match to TRBD1. CDR1 and CDR2 (germline): MNHEY, SMNVEV (reference sequence). Trimming cost V 7 bases and J 4 bases; bases outside gene matches: 10. There are 17 residues in the CDR3. CDR3 region: CASTSRKGQGATGELFF. CDR3 in DNA: TGTGCCAGCACCTCACGAAAGGGACAGGGGGCCACCGGGGAGCTGTTTTTT.

The V call is TRBV6-1, the J call TRBJ1-1; 8 bases agree with TRBD1. The CDR3 has 14 residues. The V gene's germline CDR1 is MNHNS and CDR2 SASEGT. The V and J ends lost 3 bases and 4 bases, in that order; junction bases with no gene match: 4. The CDR3 here is CASSDATGGTEAFF. CDR3 nucleotide sequence: TGTGCCAGCAGTGACGCCACAGGGGGCACTGAAGCTTTCTTT.

The V call is TRBV11-2, the J call TRBJ1-2; D uncertain. CDR3 length: 15 amino acids. Germline values: CDR1 SGHAT, CDR2 FQNNGV. V was pared by 1 base and J by 4 bases, with 13 bases between. The CDR3 loop is CASSLVSGELYGYTF. DNA of the CDR3: TGTGCCAGCAGCTTAGTGAGCGGAGAACTCTATGGCTACACCTTC.

V usage is TRBV11-2 and J usage is TRBJ1-2; tentatively, D is TRBD1 (6 bases). Germline lookup yields CDR1 SGHAT and CDR2 FQNNGV. V lost 1 base and J 8 bases, leaving 23 bases between the germline ends. This CDR3 region has 17 residues. CDR3 nucleotide sequence: TGTGCCAGCAGCTTAGGGTGGGACTGGACAGAACCGGCCGGCTACACCTTC. Residues: CASSLGWDWTEPAGYTF.

The chain joins TRBV7-9 to TRBJ2-5; a possible D gene is TRBD2 (5 bases). CDR1 is SEHNR and CDR2 is FQNEAQ in the germline V gene (reference sequence). The CDR3 covers 16 residues. V gave up 8 bases and J gave up 3 bases, with 22 bases separating them. CDR3 loop: CASERLIGLVEETQYF. The CDR3, as DNA: TGTGCCAGCGAAAGATTGATAGGACTGGTCGAAGAGACCCAGTACTTC.

A single count supports this clone. The chain couples TRBV11-2 to TRBJ2-7; TRBD2 aligns across 7 bases. CDR1 is SGHAT and CDR2 is FQNNGV in the germline V gene. V shed 4 bases, J shed 1 base, and the junction held 1 base outside the gene matches. This CDR3 comprises 13 residues. CDR3 nucleotides: TGTGCCAGCAGCTCTAGCGGATCCTACGAGCAGTACTTC. It codes for CASSSSGSYEQYF.

The genes are TRBV11-3 and TRBJ2-7; 9 nucleotides line up with TRBD2. V trimming: 5 bases; J trimming: 0 bases; junction bases outside the gene matches: 11. This CDR3 contains 17 residues. Germline V gene lookup returns CDR1 SGHNT and CDR2 YENEEA. CDR3 nucleotide sequence: TGTGCCAGCAGCACCCCCACTTCTAGCGGGGACTCCTACGAGCAGTACTTC. It translates to CASSTPTSSGDSYEQYF.